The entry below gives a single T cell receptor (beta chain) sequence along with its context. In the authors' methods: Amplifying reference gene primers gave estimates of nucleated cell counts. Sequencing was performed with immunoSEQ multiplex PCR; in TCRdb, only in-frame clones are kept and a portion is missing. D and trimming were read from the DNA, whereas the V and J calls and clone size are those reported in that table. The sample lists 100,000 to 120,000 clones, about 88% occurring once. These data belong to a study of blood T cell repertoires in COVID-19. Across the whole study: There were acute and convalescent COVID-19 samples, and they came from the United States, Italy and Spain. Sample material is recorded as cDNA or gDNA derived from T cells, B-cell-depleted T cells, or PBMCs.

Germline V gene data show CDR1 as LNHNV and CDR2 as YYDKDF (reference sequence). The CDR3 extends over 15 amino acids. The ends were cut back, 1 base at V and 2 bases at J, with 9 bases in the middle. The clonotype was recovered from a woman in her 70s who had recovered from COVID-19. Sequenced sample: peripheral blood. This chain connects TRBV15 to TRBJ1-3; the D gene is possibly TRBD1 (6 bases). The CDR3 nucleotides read TGTGCCACCAGCAGAGTAGCAGGGGCTGGAAACACCATATATTTT. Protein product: CATSRVAGAGNTIYF.